These 10 T cell receptor beta chains came from one sample sequenced in a study of early T cells in non-severe SARS-CoV-2 infection (dated by TCRdb to the early 2020s). Library preparation used 5' RACE. Sequencer: NextSeq 500. TCRdb trimmed public reads at Q25 via fastp, called clones via MiXCR and kept in-frame beta chains. Each CDR3 protein gets just one entry, which takes the most common genes and DNA from the rows behind it. Recorded for this sample are just under 45,000 distinct CDR3 sequences; under 13% of them occurred a single time. 8% to 10% of the sample is in the top ten clones. The sample comprised whole blood. All receptors derive from an adult who was a healthcare worker with PCR-confirmed SARS-CoV-2 infection or an uninfected control (not recorded which).

This clonotype was counted ten times or more. The gene calls are TRBV5-5 and TRBJ1-4; D is ambiguous. The CDR3 has 18 residues. Germline-derived CDR1 and CDR2 are SGHKS and YYEKEE (reference sequence). V was shortened by 3 bases and J by 6 bases, with 24 bases between the two germline ends. CDR3 protein: CASSSSLLSRGSDEKLFF. In nucleotides, the CDR3 is TGTGCCAGCAGCTCTTCACTTCTGTCCCGAGGTTCGGATGAAAAACTGTTTTTT. Using reference TRBV5-5 and TRBJ1-4 for the parts outside the CDR3, the full variable domain is DAGVTQSPTHLIKTRGQQVTLRCSPISGHKSVSWYQQVLGQGPQFIFQYYEKEERGRGNFPDRFSARQFPNYSSELNVNALLLGDSALYLCASSSSLLSRGSDEKLFFGSGTQLSVL.

This clonotype has a handful of counts. V usage is TRBV10-3 and J usage is TRBJ1-1; weak D call: TRBD1 (6 bases). Germline CDR1 and CDR2: ENHRY and SYGVKD. The germline V and J ends were trimmed by 6 bases and 1 base, with 12 bases remaining between them. The CDR3 has 14 amino acids. The CDR3 DNA sequence: TGTGCCATCAGCTCCGGGACACAGAACACTGAAGCTTTCTTT. Its protein product is CAISSGTQNTEAFF.

This clonotype was detected many times. The V and J genes are TRBV12-3 or TRBV12-4 and TRBJ2-7; TRBD1 might be the D (5 bases). The length of the CDR3 is 11 residues. V lost 9 bases and J lost 5, with 11 bases in between. CDR3 residues: CASQGFDEQYF. CDR3 in DNA: TGTGCCAGTCAGGGTTTCGACGAGCAGTACTTC.

This clonotype was observed at least ten times. The V and J genes are TRBV18 and TRBJ2-7; the D gene is possibly TRBD1 (6 bases). CDR3 length equals 15 residues. V dropped 3 bases and J dropped 6 bases, with 18 bases sitting between them. CDR1 and CDR2 from the germline V gene are KGHSH and LQKENI. The CDR3 sequence is CASSPQYNRDAEQYF. As DNA, the CDR3 is TGTGCCAGCTCACCTCAGTATAACAGGGATGCCGAGCAGTACTTC.

This clonotype has a count of ten or more. The rearrangement uses TRBV2 and TRBJ1-4; D is ambiguous. The CDR3 runs to 14 residues. V lost 2 bases, J lost 0 bases, and 4 bases lay in between. The V gene's germline CDR1 is SNHLY and CDR2 FYNNEI. The CDR3 region is CASSEIATNEKLFF. CDR3 DNA: TGTGCCAGCAGTGAAATTGCAACTAATGAAAAACTGTTTTTT.

The chain employs TRBV14 and TRBJ2-7, with TRBD1 as a possible D gene (5 bases). Germline loops: CDR1 SGHDN, CDR2 FVKESK. CDR3 length equals 15 residues. Trimming removed 6 bases from V and 7 bases from J, with 22 bases in between. CDR3: CASSPSLAGLEEQYF. CDR3 in DNA: TGTGCCAGCAGTCCATCATTGGCAGGGCTGGAGGAGCAGTACTTC.

This clonotype was observed many times. This chain joins TRBV18 and TRBJ2-1; no definite D call. CDR3 length: 14 residues. V was pared by 3 bases and J by 0 bases, with 6 bases between. Germline lookup yields CDR1 KGHSH and CDR2 LQKENI. The CDR3 here is CASSPESSYNEQFF. The DNA for the CDR3 is TGTGCCAGCTCACCGGAAAGCTCCTACAATGAGCAGTTCTTC.

The sample holds many counts of this clonotype. The gene calls are TRBV6-1 and TRBJ2-7; 10 positions agree with TRBD2. Germline assignment: CDR1 MNHNS and CDR2 SASEGT. J lost 3 bases, V lost 6 bases, and 8 bases had no gene match. The CDR3 covers 15 residues. The chain's CDR3 is CASRRISGGIYEQYF. The CDR3, as DNA: TGTGCCAGCAGGCGGATTAGCGGGGGGATCTACGAGCAGTACTTC.

The V call is TRBV19, the J call TRBJ2-2, with D possibly TRBD2 on 5 matching bases. V was pared by 6 bases and J by 3 bases, with 14 bases between. The CDR3 sequence is 15 residues long. Germline lookup yields CDR1 LNHDA and CDR2 SQIVND (reference sequence). The CDR3 DNA is TGTGCCAGTAGGTCGGGAAGCAGTGACACCGGGGAGCTGTTTTTT. Protein sequence: CASRSGSSDTGELFF.

This clonotype was seen at least ten times. The chain employs TRBV7-6 and TRBJ1-1; maybe TRBD1 (6 bases). Germline-derived CDR1 and CDR2 are SGHVS and FNYEAQ. This CDR3 is 19 amino acids long. V lost 2 bases, J lost 0 bases, and 22 bases lay in between. Written as DNA, the CDR3 is TGTGCCAGCAGCTTATCAGGTCCGTTGTGGGGGCGGATGAACACTGAAGCTTTCTTT. Protein sequence: CASSLSGPLWGRMNTEAFF.